This T cell receptor beta chain is drawn from a study of T-cell memory formation after mild COVID-19. TCRdb reanalysed the 5' RACE reads using MiXCR and keeps one entry per CDR3 protein. The sample lists about 160,000 distinct CDR3 sequences, roughly 28% occurring once. Per germline, CDR1 SGDLS and CDR2 YYNGEE. This CDR3 region has 14 residues. V shed 0 bases and J 3 bases; nucleotides not matched to a gene: 2. This clonotype was seen a few times. Sequenced: PBMCs or a T cell subset sorted from them (not recorded which). The chain combines TRBV9 with TRBJ2-5; 7 nucleotides match TRBD1. This receptor was identified in an adult woman who had mild COVID-19 (a few samples of this study predate the infection). Cell type and time point are not known. This CDR3 reads CASSVDRGEETQYF. DNA for the CDR3: TGTGCCAGCAGCGTAGACAGGGGTGAAGAGACCCAGTACTTC.